Shown below are 26 T cell receptor beta chains from a single sample sequenced in a study of blood T cell repertoires in COVID-19. The method was immunoSEQ multiplex PCR; TCRdb's version includes in-frame clones alone and lacks a portion of them. The data contain fewer than 250,000 clones, more than 85% of them seen just once; the ten biggest clones take up around 1.2%. Material: peripheral blood. The receptor source for this set is a man aged 25-45 years with acute or convalescent COVID-19.

The J gene is TRBJ2-2, the V gene TRBV2; D is unresolved. Germline CDR1 is SNHLY and CDR2 is FYNNEI. The germline V and J ends were trimmed by 4 bases and 9 bases, with 9 bases remaining between them. There are 12 residues in the CDR3. The CDR3 sequence: CASSVGPRELFF. The CDR3 nucleotides read TGTGCCAGCAGTGTCGGTCCGCGGGAGCTGTTTTTT.

The V gene is TRBV3-1 (or the pseudogene TRBV3-2), the J gene TRBJ1-2; 7 bases fit TRBD1. This CDR3 has 15 residues. Trimming removed 2 bases from V and 4 bases from J; junction bases left unmatched: 7. Germline V lookup: CDR1 LGHDT, CDR2 YNNKEL (reference sequence). The CDR3: CASSQRDSGPYGYTF. The CDR3 DNA sequence: TGTGCCAGCAGCCAACGGGACAGCGGTCCCTATGGCTACACCTTC.

This chain uses TRBV7-9 with TRBJ2-2; perhaps TRBD2 as D (6 bases). From germline, CDR1 is SEHNR and CDR2 FQNEAQ (reference sequence). V was pared by 5 bases and J by 4 bases, with 8 bases between. The CDR3 runs 13 residues. The CDR3, as DNA: TGTGCCAGCAGCACGCGGGGCACCGGGGAGCTGTTTTTT. Encoded protein: CASSTRGTGELFF.

The rearrangement joins TRBV15 to TRBJ1-4; D uncertain. The CDR3 is 13 residues long. V was trimmed by 5 bases and J by 6 bases, leaving 10 bases between them. The germline V gene encodes CDR1 LNHNV and CDR2 YYDKDF (reference sequence). CDR3 sequence: CATSLRIDEKLFF. CDR3 nucleotides: TGTGCCACCAGCCTGAGAATCGATGAAAAACTGTTTTTT.

V gene TRBV11-3 combines with J gene TRBJ2-1, with 10 bases lining up with TRBD2. Germline V lookup: CDR1 SGHNT, CDR2 YENEEA. The CDR3 is 14 residues long. The junction had 4 bases not matched to a gene; V was cut back by 4 bases and J by 7 bases. The CDR3 sequence is CASSSRTSGNEQFF. The DNA of the CDR3 is TGTGCCAGCAGCTCCAGGACTAGCGGTAATGAGCAGTTCTTC.

This chain joins TRBV7-9 and TRBJ2-7; 7 bases agree with TRBD1. The V gene's germline CDR1 is SEHNR and CDR2 FQNEAQ (reference sequence). The CDR3 totals 16 residues. Trimming removed 1 base from V and 0 bases from J; junction bases left unmatched: 6. CDR3 loop: CASSLGGGRGSYEQYF. The DNA for the CDR3 is TGTGCCAGCAGCTTAGGAGGGGGCCGAGGCTCCTACGAGCAGTACTTC. The full variable domain, rest sourced from reference TRBV7-9 and TRBJ2-7, is DTGVSQNPRHKITKRGQNVTFRCDPISEHNRLYWYRQTLGQGPEFLTYFQNEAQLEKSRLLSDRFSAERPKGSFSTLEIQRTEQGDSAMYLCASSLGGGRGSYEQYFGPGTRLTVT.

This clone was counted between two and nine times. This chain connects TRBV27 to TRBJ1-2; TRBD1 aligns across 7 bases. The CDR3 sequence is 13 residues long. Germline V gives CDR1 MNHEY, CDR2 SMNVEV (reference sequence). The V segment lost 5 bases and the J segment 5 bases; nucleotides outside the gene matches: 5. CDR3 region: CASSRTGPYGYTF. CDR3 bases: TGTGCCAGCAGTCGGACAGGACCGTATGGCTACACCTTC.

This chain links TRBV6-6 with TRBJ2-6; 7 nucleotides match TRBD1. Germline V gene sequence: CDR1 MNHNY, CDR2 SVGAGI (reference sequence). The junction had 3 bases not matched to a gene; V was cut back by 8 bases and J by 2 bases. The CDR3 length is 14 residues. CDR3 protein: CASCRGTGANVLTF. CDR3 coding DNA: TGTGCCAGCTGCAGGGGGACTGGGGCCAACGTCCTGACTTTC.

This chain uses TRBV5-6 with TRBJ2-2; tentatively, D is TRBD1 (6 bases). CDR1 and CDR2 from the germline V gene are SGHDT and YYEEEE. V lost 0 bases and J lost 4, with 13 bases in between. The CDR3 runs to 16 residues. CDR3 loop: CASSLGTARGTGELFF. The CDR3 nucleotides read TGTGCCAGCAGCTTGGGGACCGCCAGGGGCACCGGGGAGCTGTTTTTT.

The rearrangement uses TRBV2 and TRBJ2-2, with TRBD1 as a possible D gene (5 bases). V was pared by 6 bases and J by 5 bases, with 16 bases between. Germline V gives CDR1 SNHLY, CDR2 FYNNEI. The CDR3 runs 15 residues. This CDR3 reads CASSLTVETTGELFF. DNA of the CDR3: TGTGCCAGCAGCCTGACAGTCGAAACGACCGGGGAGCTGTTTTTT.

The chain has TRBV11-2 and TRBJ1-1, with 7 bases aligning to TRBD1. The CDR3 is 14 amino acids. Per the germline V gene, CDR1 is SGHAT and CDR2 is FQNNGV. Trimming at V came to 5 bases and at J to 8 bases, leaving 11 bases not matched to a gene. The CDR3 sequence: CASSNRGRGGEAFF. In DNA, the CDR3 is TGTGCCAGCAGCAACAGGGGTCGAGGAGGAGAAGCTTTCTTT.

The chain links TRBV3-1 (or the pseudogene TRBV3-2) to TRBJ1-1, with 7 bases aligning to TRBD1. V shed 6 bases, J shed 6 bases, and the junction held 4 bases outside the gene matches. There are 12 residues in the CDR3. Germline values: CDR1 LGHDT, CDR2 YNNKEL (reference sequence). This CDR3 reads CASSRDSSEAFF. The CDR3 nucleotides are TGTGCCAGCAGTCGGGACAGCTCTGAAGCTTTCTTT.

This clone was seen more than once but under ten times. V gene TRBV14 combines with J gene TRBJ1-2, with D possibly matching TRBD1 (5 bases). Trimming left V 4 bases short and J 0 bases short, with 15 bases between. The CDR3 has 16 residues. Germline CDR1 and CDR2: SGHDN and FVKESK. This chain's CDR3 is CASSRHTGNANYGYTF. The CDR3 DNA is TGTGCCAGCAGCCGGCATACAGGAAATGCTAACTATGGCTACACCTTC.

The chain employs TRBV30 and TRBJ2-5, with 10 bases lining up with TRBD2. The germline gives CDR1 GTSNPN, CDR2 SVGIG (reference sequence). The V gene end was trimmed by 8 bases and the J gene end by 1 base; junction bases not matched to a gene: 4. The length of the CDR3 is 13 residues. The chain's CDR3 is CARAGGLQETQYF. CDR3 coding DNA: TGTGCCAGAGCGGGAGGGCTCCAAGAGACCCAGTACTTC.

In DNA, the CDR3 is TGTGCCAGCTCACCGGACAGGGGGTTAGGTGAGCAGTTCTTC. Translated: CASSPDRGLGEQFF. The rearrangement links TRBV18 to TRBJ2-1, with 10 bases fitting TRBD1. The CDR3 runs to 14 residues. The germline V gene encodes CDR1 KGHSH and CDR2 LQKENI. Losses at the gene ends were 3 bases for V and 9 bases for J; bases not matched to a gene: 5.

The chain combines TRBV16 with TRBJ2-3; 7 nucleotides match TRBD2. Trimming took 3 bases from V and 2 from J; bases not matched to a gene: 11. The CDR3 is 17 residues long. In germline, CDR1 is KGHSY, CDR2 FQNENV. CDR3 sequence: CASSHFFRSGNTDTQYF. The CDR3 coding sequence is TGTGCCAGCAGCCATTTCTTTAGGAGCGGGAACACAGATACGCAGTATTTT.

This clone has just one count. The identical CDR3 is also encoded by other nucleotide sequences in the sample. V and J are TRBV5-1 and TRBJ1-1; TRBD1 might be the D (5 bases). CDR1 SGHRS and CDR2 YFSETQ come from the germline V gene. V was pared by 1 base and J by 0 bases, with 7 bases between. The CDR3 is made up of 14 amino acids. The CDR3 nucleotides are TGCGCCAGCAGCTTGACAGGAATGAACACTGAAGCTTTCTTT. Translated, it gives CASSLTGMNTEAFF.

The V and J genes are TRBV5-1 and TRBJ2-7; 13 nucleotides align to TRBD2. There are 15 residues in the CDR3. Germline loops: CDR1 SGHRS, CDR2 YFSETQ. The V segment lost 1 base and the J segment 4 bases; nucleotides outside the gene matches: 2. The DNA of the CDR3 is TGCGCCAGCAGCTTGAGACTAGCGGGAGGATACGAGCAGTACTTC. Translated, it gives CASSLRLAGGYEQYF.

The chain's CDR3 is CASSPEERYGYTF. CDR3 nucleotide sequence: TGCGCCAGCAGCCCGGAAGAGAGGTATGGCTACACCTTC. The rearrangement uses TRBV5-1 and TRBJ1-2; no clear D. Trimming left V 4 bases short and J 5 bases short, with 12 bases between. Germline V gene data show CDR1 as SGHRS and CDR2 as YFSETQ. The CDR3 length is 13 residues.

The chain uses TRBV19 and TRBJ1-1, with unresolved D. The CDR3 contains 12 residues. Germline CDR1 and CDR2: LNHDA and SQIVND (reference sequence). Trimming cost V 3 bases and J 1 base, with 3 bases left between them. The CDR3 DNA sequence: TGTGCCAGTAGTATGAGGAACACTGAAGCTTTCTTT. Protein sequence: CASSMRNTEAFF.

This rearrangement joins TRBV28 to TRBJ2-4, with D maybe TRBD1 (5 bases). CDR3 length equals 16 residues. The V gene's germline CDR1 is MDHEN and CDR2 SYDVKM. V was shortened by 4 bases and J by 2 bases, with 15 bases between the two germline ends. The CDR3 region is CASSSKGPRTKNIQYF. As DNA, the CDR3 is TGTGCCAGCAGTTCGAAGGGGCCCCGAACCAAAAACATTCAGTACTTC.

V usage is TRBV2 and J usage is TRBJ1-5; 8 nucleotides agree with TRBD1. The V gene's germline CDR1 is SNHLY and CDR2 FYNNEI. CDR3 size: 15 residues. V gave up 6 bases and J gave up 1 base; unmatched junction bases: 5. The CDR3 region has the DNA TGTGCCAGCAGGTCGACAGGGGCAAGCAATCAGCCCCAGCATTTT. This translates into CASRSTGASNQPQHF.

The chain is built from TRBV5-1 and TRBJ2-1; 10 nucleotides align to TRBD2. CDR1 and CDR2 from the germline V gene are SGHRS and YFSETQ. CDR3 size: 15 residues. V shed 0 bases, J shed 8 bases, and the junction held 5 bases outside the gene matches. CDR3 DNA: TGCGCCAGCAGCTTGGTAGCGGGGGGAAGGGATGAGCAGTTCTTC. This sequence encodes CASSLVAGGRDEQFF.

V gene TRBV28 combines with J gene TRBJ1-6, with 7 bases aligning to TRBD1. The CDR3 runs to 14 residues. V shed 6 bases, J shed 7 bases, and the junction held 6 bases outside the gene matches. Germline V gene sequence: CDR1 MDHEN, CDR2 SYDVKM. The CDR3 is CASRHGTVNSPLHF. The CDR3 nucleotides are TGTGCCAGCAGGCACGGGACAGTAAATTCACCCCTCCACTTT. The variable domain in full, with the rest retrieved from reference TRBV28 and TRBJ1-6, is DVKVTQSSRYLVKRTGEKVFLECVQDMDHENMFWYRQDPGLGLRLIYFSYDVKMKEKGDIPEGYSVSREKKERFSLILESASTNQTSMYLCASRHGTVNSPLHFGNGTRLTVT.

This chain connects TRBV18 to TRBJ2-1; the D is unclear. Trimming cost V 4 bases and J 5 bases, with 9 bases left between them. The CDR3 extends over 13 amino acids. The germline gives CDR1 KGHSH, CDR2 LQKENI. The CDR3 nucleotides read TGTGCCAGCTCACTCGGAGAGAACAATGAGCAGTTCTTC. Encoded protein: CASSLGENNEQFF.

The CDR3 nucleotides are TGTGCCAGCAGCCCTATGAGCGGGGGGGCCCGGGCAGATACGCAGTATTTT. It is translated as CASSPMSGGARADTQYF. The chain employs TRBV6-2 or TRBV6-3 and TRBJ2-3, with 10 bases identical to TRBD2. The CDR3 totals 17 residues. Germline CDR1 reads MNHEY; CDR2 reads SVGEGT. J gave up 4 bases and V 6 bases, and 13 bases lay outside the gene matches.